These T cell receptor beta chains were read from a single sample in a study of glioma-infiltrating T cells after dendritic cell vaccination. Sequenced by immunoSEQ multiplex PCR; TCRdb stores in-frame clones only, minus some. The sample lists roughly 83,000 clones, more than 75% occurring once. Specimen: blood, collected before dendritic cell vaccination. These TCRs come from a human donor with glioblastoma. The CDR3 runs from the conserved cysteine through the conserved F or W. The D gene is left open where the match is weak. The size entry is marked missing in some rows and otherwise reads once, few, many or a size class.

v_call	clone_size	d_call	j_call	cdr3_nt	cdr3_aa
TRBV7-2	NA	NA	TRBJ2-1	TGTGCCAGCAGCCAGAGGGACTTCCCGGTGGGTGGGCAGTTCTTC	CASSQRDFPVGGQFF
TRBV7-6	NA	TRBD1	TRBJ1-1	TGTGCCAGCAGCTCGATGACCGGGGGACAGGGTGGGGCTTTCTTT	CASSSMTGGQGGAFF
TRBV25-1	NA	TRBD2	TRBJ2-3	TGTGCCAGCAGTGGAACTAGCGGGAGGTTCCCCCTTACGCAGTATTTT	CASSGTSGRFPLTQYF
TRBV10-3	NA	NA	TRBJ2-7	TGTGCCATCAGTGATTTTCTAGACCTCTACGAGCAGTACTTC	CAISDFLDLYEQYF
TRBV2	few	TRBD1	TRBJ1-2	TGTGCCAGCAGACCCACAGGGGGAAGGAACTATGGCTACACCTTC	CASRPTGGRNYGYTF
TRBV2	NA	NA	TRBJ2-1	TGTGCCAGCAGCCGGAATGAGCAGTTCTTC	CASSRNEQFF
TRBV11-3	NA	NA	TRBJ1-1	TGTGCCAGCAGCTTAGATCCAGGAGGGAAAGCTTTCTTT	CASSLDPGGKAFF
TRBV28	NA	NA	TRBJ2-5	TGTGCCAGCAGTAACCCCCCGGACAGTGTTGAGACCCAGTACTTC	CASSNPPDSVETQYF
TRBV27	NA	TRBD2	TRBJ2-7	TGTGCCAGCAAGCCCGCCTGGCTAGCGGGTTCCTACGAGCAGTACTTC	CASKPAWLAGSYEQYF
TRBV11-3	NA	NA	TRBJ2-3	TGTGCCAGCAGCTTAGCCTTTAGCGGCACAGATACGCAGTATTTT	CASSLAFSGTDTQYF
TRBV5-3	NA	TRBD1	TRBJ1-5	TGTGCCAGAATCCAGGGGGAGAATAGCAATCAGCCCCAGCATTTT	CARIQGENSNQPQHF
TRBV15	once	TRBD1	TRBJ1-4	TGTGCCACCAGACGGACAGGGGGGGATGAAAAACTGTTTTTT	CATRRTGGDEKLFF
TRBV2	NA	NA	TRBJ1-1	TGTGCCAGCAGTGCGGGGAGTGGGGGGGCTGAAGCTTTCTTT	CASSAGSGGAEAFF
TRBV6-5	NA	TRBD2	TRBJ2-1	TGTGCCAGCAGTTACCACCGGACTAGCGGGAGGCCGGGGGAGTTCTTC	CASSYHRTSGRPGEFF
TRBV22-1	NA	NA	TRBJ2-6	TGTCCTGGGAGCTTAGGTGGAAGCGAACAAAGTCGGGCCAACGTCCTGACTTTC	CPGSLGGSEQSRANVLTF
TRBV13	NA	TRBD1	TRBJ1-3	TGTGCCAGCAGCCCCCGCCGGGGGACAGTCTTTTCACTATCTGGAAACACCATATATTTT	CASSPRRGTVFSLSGNTIYF
TRBV4-2	NA	NA	TRBJ2-3	TGTGCCAGCAGCCAAGTCGGGAGGGACAGGGCCATCACAGATACGCAGTATTTT	CASSQVGRDRAITDTQYF
TRBV7-7	NA	NA	TRBJ2-1	TGTGCCAGCAGCCCTATGATGGGGGGGGCCTCAGGCGATGAGCAGTTCTTC	CASSPMMGGASGDEQFF
TRBV7-9	few	NA	TRBJ2-5	TGTGCCAGCAGCTTAGAGCTCTATCAAGAGACCCAGTACTTC	CASSLELYQETQYF
TRBV7-3	NA	NA	TRBJ2-5	TGTGCCAGCAGCTTAAAGGAGGGTTGGAGAGGGACTGTGGGAGAGACCCAGTACTTC	CASSLKEGWRGTVGETQYF
TRBV5-1	once	TRBD2	TRBJ2-1	TGCGCCAGCAGCAACGGACTAGCGGGGTACAATGAGCAGTTCTTC	CASSNGLAGYNEQFF
TRBV29-1	NA	TRBD1	TRBJ1-1	TGCAGCGTCGTACCCGGACAGGGCGGGAACACTGAAGCTTTCTTT	CSVVPGQGGNTEAFF
TRBV27	NA	NA	TRBJ1-1	TGTGCCAGCAGTTTATCGGGCAGCTTCACTTTCTTT	CASSLSGSFTFF
TRBV29-1	NA	TRBD1	TRBJ2-1	TGCAGCGTGACGGACAGGCAAAACAATGAGCAGTTCTTC	CSVTDRQNNEQFF
TRBV19	NA	NA	TRBJ1-4	TGTGCCAGTAGTCAGTGGGAAAAACTGTTTTTT	CASSQWEKLFF
TRBV9	NA	NA	TRBJ2-2	TGTGCCAGCAGCGATACTAGCACCGGGGAGCTGTTTTTT	CASSDTSTGELFF
TRBV7-9	NA	NA	TRBJ2-7	TGTGCCAGCAGCTTATCAGGGTCCCACGAGCAGTACTTC	CASSLSGSHEQYF
TRBV29-1	NA	NA	TRBJ2-4	TGCAGCGGGGGACACGAAAACATTCAGTACTTC	CSGGHENIQYF
TRBV4-1	NA	NA	TRBJ1-4	TGCGCCAGCCGATCATCCCTATTGGTCGAGACTAATGAAAAACTGTTTTTT	CASRSSLLVETNEKLFF
TRBV7-2	NA	NA	TRBJ2-5	TGTGCCAGCAGTGGCCAGGGTTTGGGAGAGACCCAGTACTTC	CASSGQGLGETQYF
TRBV25-1	NA	NA	TRBJ2-1	TGTGCCAGCAGTGTAGGGGCGGCAGACAATGAGCAGTTCTTC	CASSVGAADNEQFF
TRBV6-4	NA	TRBD2	TRBJ2-7	TGTGCCAGCAGGAATAGCGGGAACGCCTACGAGCAGTACTTC	CASRNSGNAYEQYF
TRBV4-1	NA	TRBD1	TRBJ1-3	TGCGCCAGCAGCCAAGTGGAGGCAGGGGGAGGAACTGGAAACACCATATATTTT	CASSQVEAGGGTGNTIYF
TRBV6-5	few	TRBD1	TRBJ2-4	TGTGCCACCAGAGCCAGGGGGCCCAAAAACATTCAGTACTTC	CATRARGPKNIQYF
TRBV7-2	NA	NA	TRBJ2-7	TGTGCCAGCAGCTCCCCCCGACAGGTATATTACGAGCAGTACTTC	CASSSPRQVYYEQYF
TRBV30	NA	TRBD2	TRBJ2-7	TGTGCCTGGAGAAGACTAGCGGGAGGGCGCGAGCAGTACTTC	CAWRRLAGGREQYF
TRBV7-6	NA	NA	TRBJ1-1	TGTGCCAGCAGCTTAGTTGACGCGGGATTGAACACTGAAGCTTTCTTT	CASSLVDAGLNTEAFF
TRBV5-6	NA	NA	TRBJ1-1	TGTGCCAGCAGCCCTGCTGCTTCGGGCACTGAAGCTTTCTTT	CASSPAASGTEAFF
TRBV10-1	NA	TRBD2	TRBJ2-3	TGCGCCAGCAGGGCTAGCGGGCCCTACACAGATACGCAGTATTTT	CASRASGPYTDTQYF
TRBV9	NA	NA	TRBJ2-2	TGTGCCAGCAGAGACAGTACCGGGGAGCTGTTTTTT	CASRDSTGELFF
TRBV4-1	NA	TRBD2	TRBJ2-7	TGCGCCAGCAGCCAAGGGAGACTAGCGTTCGAGCAGTACTTC	CASSQGRLAFEQYF
TRBV6-5	NA	NA	TRBJ1-6	TGTGCCAGCAGTTACAGGGCCAGCGGTAATTCACCCCTCCACTTT	CASSYRASGNSPLHF
TRBV5-6	NA	NA	TRBJ1-5	TGTGCCAGCAGCATCACGGGCAATCAGCCCCAGCATTTT	CASSITGNQPQHF
TRBV2	few	NA	TRBJ1-6	TGTGCCAGCAGTGAAGGGCTCTTAAATAATTCACCCCTCCACTTT	CASSEGLLNNSPLHF
TRBV2	few	NA	TRBJ1-4	TGTGCCAGCAGGGACTTGCCGGGCAGACTGTTTTTT	CASRDLPGRLFF
TRBV6-1	NA	NA	TRBJ1-5	TGTGCCAGCAGTGTTCGGAGGGGCAATCAGCCCCAGCATTTT	CASSVRRGNQPQHF
TRBV7-3	NA	TRBD1	TRBJ1-1	TGTGCCAGCAGCCCCACGACAGGGGCTGAAGCTTTCTTT	CASSPTTGAEAFF
TRBV7-2	NA	TRBD1	TRBJ1-4	TGTGCCAGCAGCTTAGCCCGGATCCCAGGGGGCACTAATGAAAAACTGTTTTTT	CASSLARIPGGTNEKLFF
TRBV6-1	NA	NA	TRBJ1-1	TGTGCCAGCAGTGAACGCGGATTTGAAGCTTTCTTT	CASSERGFEAFF
TRBV18	once	TRBD1	TRBJ1-1	TGTGCCAGCTCACCAAAACAGGGGGCGAACACTGAAGCTTTCTTT	CASSPKQGANTEAFF
TRBV1	NA	NA	TRBJ1-1	TGCACCAGCAGCCCACCAGACAGTAAAGCTTTCTTT	CTSSPPDSKAFF